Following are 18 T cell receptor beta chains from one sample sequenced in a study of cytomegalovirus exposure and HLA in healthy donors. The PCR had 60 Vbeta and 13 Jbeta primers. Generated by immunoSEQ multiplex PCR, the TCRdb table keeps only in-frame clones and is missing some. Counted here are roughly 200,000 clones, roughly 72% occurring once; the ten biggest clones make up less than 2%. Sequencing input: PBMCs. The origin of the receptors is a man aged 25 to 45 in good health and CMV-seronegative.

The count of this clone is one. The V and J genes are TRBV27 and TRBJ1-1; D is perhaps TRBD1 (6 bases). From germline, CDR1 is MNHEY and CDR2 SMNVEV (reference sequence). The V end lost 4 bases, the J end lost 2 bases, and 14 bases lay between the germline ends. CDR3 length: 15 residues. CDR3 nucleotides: TGTGCCAGCAGTTATTCAGACAGGAGAAACACTGAAGCTTTCTTT. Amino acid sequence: CASSYSDRRNTEAFF.

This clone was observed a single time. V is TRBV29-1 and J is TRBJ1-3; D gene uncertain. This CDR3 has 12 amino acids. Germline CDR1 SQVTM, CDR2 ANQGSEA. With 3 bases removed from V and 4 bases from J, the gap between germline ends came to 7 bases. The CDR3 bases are TGCAGCGTTGATAGTGCCGGAAACACCATATATTTT. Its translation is CSVDSAGNTIYF. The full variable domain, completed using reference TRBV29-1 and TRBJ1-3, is SAVISQKPSRDICQRGTSLTIQCQVDSQVTMMFWYRQQPGQSLTLIATANQGSEATYESGFVIDKFPISRPNLTFSTLTVSNMSPEDSSIYLCSVDSAGNTIYFGEGSWLTVV.

The CDR3 region has the DNA TGTGCCAGCAGCAAAAAGACTAGCGGGAGTCTATGGTGGGGTACGCAGTATTTT. Protein product: CASSKKTSGSLWWGTQYF. V gene TRBV5-4 combines with J gene TRBJ2-3; 12 bases match TRBD2. V shed 4 bases and J 8 bases; nucleotides not matched to a gene: 17. The CDR3 spans 18 residues. Germline lookup yields CDR1 SGHNT and CDR2 YYREEE (reference sequence).

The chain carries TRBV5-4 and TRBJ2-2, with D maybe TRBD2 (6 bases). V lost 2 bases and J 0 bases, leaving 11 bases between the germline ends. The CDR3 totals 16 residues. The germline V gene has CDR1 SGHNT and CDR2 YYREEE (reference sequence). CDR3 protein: CASSFSGLANTGELFF. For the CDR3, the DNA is TGTGCCAGCAGCTTTTCGGGACTCGCGAACACCGGGGAGCTGTTTTTT.

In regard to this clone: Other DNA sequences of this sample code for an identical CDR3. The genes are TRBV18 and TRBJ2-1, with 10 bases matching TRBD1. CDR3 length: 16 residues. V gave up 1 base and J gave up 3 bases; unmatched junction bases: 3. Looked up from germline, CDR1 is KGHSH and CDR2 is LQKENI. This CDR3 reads CASSPLGTGDYNEQFF. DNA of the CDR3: TGTGCCAGCTCACCACTGGGGACAGGGGACTACAATGAGCAGTTCTTC.

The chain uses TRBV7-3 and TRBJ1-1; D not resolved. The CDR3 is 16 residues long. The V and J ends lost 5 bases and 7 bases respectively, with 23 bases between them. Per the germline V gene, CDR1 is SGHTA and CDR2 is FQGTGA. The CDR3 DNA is TGTGCCAGCAGCCCTCGCCGCGGTTTCGGGGAGGGTGAAGCTTTCTTT. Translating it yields CASSPRRGFGEGEAFF. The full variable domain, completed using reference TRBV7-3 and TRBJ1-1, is GAGVSQTPSNKVTEKGKYVELRCDPISGHTALYWYRQSLGQGPEFLIYFQGTGAADDSGLPNDRFFAVRPEGSVSTLKIQRTERGDSAVYLCASSPRRGFGEGEAFFGQGTRLTVV.

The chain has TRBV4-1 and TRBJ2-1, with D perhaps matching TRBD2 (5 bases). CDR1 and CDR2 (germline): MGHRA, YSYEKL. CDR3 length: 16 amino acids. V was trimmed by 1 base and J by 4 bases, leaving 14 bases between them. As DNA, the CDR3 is TGCGCCAGCAGCCAAGGCCAAGGGTCGGGGTACAATGAGCAGTTCTTC. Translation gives CASSQGQGSGYNEQFF.

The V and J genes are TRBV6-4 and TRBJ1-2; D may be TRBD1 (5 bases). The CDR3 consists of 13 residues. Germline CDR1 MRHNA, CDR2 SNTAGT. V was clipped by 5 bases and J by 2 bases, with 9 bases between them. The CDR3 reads CASSRTPNYGYTF. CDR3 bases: TGTGCCAGCAGTAGGACACCGAACTATGGCTACACCTTC.

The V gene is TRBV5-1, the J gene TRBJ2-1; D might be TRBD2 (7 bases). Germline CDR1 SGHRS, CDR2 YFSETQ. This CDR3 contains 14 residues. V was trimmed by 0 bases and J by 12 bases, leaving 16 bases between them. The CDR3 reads CASSLVGGAGGQFF. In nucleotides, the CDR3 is TGCGCCAGCAGCTTGGTGGGGGGGGCAGGAGGGCAGTTCTTC.

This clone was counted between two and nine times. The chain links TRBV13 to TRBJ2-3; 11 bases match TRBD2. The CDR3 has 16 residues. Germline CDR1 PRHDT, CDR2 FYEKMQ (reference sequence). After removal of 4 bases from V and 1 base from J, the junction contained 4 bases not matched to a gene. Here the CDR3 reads CASSSPGLAGTDTQYF. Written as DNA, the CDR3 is TGTGCCAGCAGCTCCCCGGGACTAGCGGGCACAGATACGCAGTATTTT.

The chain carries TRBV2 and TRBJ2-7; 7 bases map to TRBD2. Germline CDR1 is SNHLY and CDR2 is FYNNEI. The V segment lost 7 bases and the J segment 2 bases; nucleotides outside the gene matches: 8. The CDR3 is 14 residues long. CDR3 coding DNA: TGTGCCAGCACTGGTCTCGGGGGGACCTACGAGCAGTACTTC. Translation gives CASTGLGGTYEQYF.

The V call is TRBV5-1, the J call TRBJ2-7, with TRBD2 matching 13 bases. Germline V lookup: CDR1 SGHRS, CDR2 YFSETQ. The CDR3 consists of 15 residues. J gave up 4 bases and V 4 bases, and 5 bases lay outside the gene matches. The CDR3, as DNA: TGCGCCAGCAGCCGGACTAGCGGGAGCGGTTACGAGCAGTACTTC. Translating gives CASSRTSGSGYEQYF. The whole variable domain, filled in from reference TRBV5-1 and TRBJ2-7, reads KAGVTQTPRYLIKTRGQQVTLSCSPISGHRSVSWYQQTPGQGLQFLFEYFSETQRNKGNFPGRFSGRQFSNSRSEMNVSTLELGDSALYLCASSRTSGSGYEQYFGPGTRLTVT.

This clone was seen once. Written as DNA, the CDR3 is TGCGCCAGCAGGGGACAGGGGTACAATGAGCAGTTCTTC. Protein product: CASRGQGYNEQFF. The chain employs TRBV5-1 and TRBJ2-1; 10 nucleotides align to TRBD1. Germline assignment: CDR1 SGHRS and CDR2 YFSETQ. J lost 4 bases, V lost 5 bases, and 0 bases had no gene match. The CDR3 is made up of 13 amino acids.

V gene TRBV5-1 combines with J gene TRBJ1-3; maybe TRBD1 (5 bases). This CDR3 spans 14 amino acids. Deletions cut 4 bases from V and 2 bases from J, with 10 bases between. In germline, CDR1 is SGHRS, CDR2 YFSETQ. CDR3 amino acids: CASSQGAAGNTIYF. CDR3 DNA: TGCGCCAGCAGCCAAGGGGCGGCTGGAAACACCATATATTTT. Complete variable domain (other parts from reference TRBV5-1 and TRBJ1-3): KAGVTQTPRYLIKTRGQQVTLSCSPISGHRSVSWYQQTPGQGLQFLFEYFSETQRNKGNFPGRFSGRQFSNSRSEMNVSTLELGDSALYLCASSQGAAGNTIYFGEGSWLTVV.

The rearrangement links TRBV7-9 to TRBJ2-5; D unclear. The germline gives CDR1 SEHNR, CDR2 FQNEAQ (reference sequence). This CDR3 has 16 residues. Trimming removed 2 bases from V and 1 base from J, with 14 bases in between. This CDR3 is CASSLSSEPSQETQYF. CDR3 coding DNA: TGTGCCAGCAGCTTATCCTCTGAGCCATCCCAAGAGACCCAGTACTTC.

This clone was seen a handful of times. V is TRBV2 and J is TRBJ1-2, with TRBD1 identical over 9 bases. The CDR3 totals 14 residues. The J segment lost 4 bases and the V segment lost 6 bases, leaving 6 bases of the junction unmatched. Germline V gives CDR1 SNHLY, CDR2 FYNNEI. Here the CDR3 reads CASRSTGGSYGYTF. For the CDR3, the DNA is TGTGCCAGCAGATCGACAGGGGGTTCCTATGGCTACACCTTC.

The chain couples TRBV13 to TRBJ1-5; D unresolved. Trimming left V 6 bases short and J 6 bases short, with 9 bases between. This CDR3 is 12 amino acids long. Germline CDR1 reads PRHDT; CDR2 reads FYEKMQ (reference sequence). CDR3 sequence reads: CASSFTGQPQHF. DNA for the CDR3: TGTGCCAGCAGTTTTACGGGTCAGCCCCAGCATTTT.

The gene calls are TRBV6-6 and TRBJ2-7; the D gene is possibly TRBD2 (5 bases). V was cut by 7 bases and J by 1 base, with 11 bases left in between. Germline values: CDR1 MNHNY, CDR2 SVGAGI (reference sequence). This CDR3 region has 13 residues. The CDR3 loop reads CASTQDFSYEQYF. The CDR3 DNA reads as TGTGCCAGCACCCAGGACTTTTCCTACGAGCAGTACTTC.